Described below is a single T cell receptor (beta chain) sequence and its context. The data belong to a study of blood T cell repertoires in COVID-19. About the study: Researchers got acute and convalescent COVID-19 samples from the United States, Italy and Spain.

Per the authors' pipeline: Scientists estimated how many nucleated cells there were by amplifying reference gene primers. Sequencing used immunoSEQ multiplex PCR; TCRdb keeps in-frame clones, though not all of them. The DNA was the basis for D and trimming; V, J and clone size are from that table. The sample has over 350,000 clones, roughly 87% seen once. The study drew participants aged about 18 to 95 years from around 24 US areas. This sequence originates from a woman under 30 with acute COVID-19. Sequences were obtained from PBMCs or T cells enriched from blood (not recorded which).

This chain's CDR3 is CASSGQGAYGYTF. The CDR3 DNA is TGTGCCAGCAGTGGACAGGGTGCTTATGGCTACACCTTC. This chain uses TRBV25-1 with TRBJ1-2, with 7 bases lining up with TRBD1. This CDR3 has 13 residues. Germline V CDR1 and CDR2: MGHDK, SYGVNS. V dropped 4 bases and J dropped 5; count of bases not matched to a gene: 4.